A selection of T cell receptor beta chains follows, all from one sample in a study of CD8 T cells in ankylosing spondylitis. TCRdb reprocessed the 5' RACE reads with MiXCR, giving one entry per CDR3 protein. The sample has 150,000 to 200,000 distinct CDR3 sequences, about 9.9% seen once. The sample was blood, either unsorted or a sorted T cell fraction (not recorded which). Receptor source: a male donor with ankylosing spondylitis or in good health (not recorded which). The CDR3 runs from the conserved cysteine through the conserved F or W. The order of the fields is D gene, V gene, J gene, clone size, CDR3 protein, CDR3 DNA. A D gene is named only where the DNA matches it firmly. Clone sizes are given selectively: once, few, many, or a class where the clone is expanded.

TRBD1	TRBV20-1	TRBJ1-3	many	CSARGQGGRTSSGNTIYF	TGCAGTGCTAGGGGACAGGGCGGAAGGACCAGCTCTGGAAACACCATATATTTT
NA	TRBV5-6	TRBJ2-7	many	CASSLFSGDYEQYF	TGTGCCAGCAGCTTGTTCTCCGGAGACTACGAGCAGTACTTC
TRBD1	TRBV27	TRBJ1-3	NA	CASSRQGSGNTIYF	TGTGCCAGCAGCCGACAGGGATCTGGAAACACCATATATTTT
NA	TRBV12-3/TRBV12-4	TRBJ2-5	few	CASSSIGAGETQYF	TGTGCCAGCAGCTCTATCGGGGCGGGTGAGACCCAGTACTTC
TRBD2	TRBV28	TRBJ2-1	many	CASSPGLAGGFSSYNEQFF	TGTGCCAGCAGCCCGGGACTAGCGGGGGGTTTTAGCTCCTACAATGAGCAGTTCTTC
TRBD2	TRBV7-2	TRBJ2-2	once	CASKSGSQTGELFF	TGTGCCAGCAAAAGCGGGAGTCAGACCGGGGAGCTGTTTTTT
TRBD1	TRBV28	TRBJ2-3	many	CASGRQGASSNQPQYF	TGTGCCAGCGGGAGACAGGGGGCGTCTAGCAATCAGCCCCAGTATTTT
NA	TRBV6-2/TRBV6-3	TRBJ2-5	NA	CASSTYGGAETQYF	TGTGCCAGCAGCACCTACGGGGGCGCGGAGACCCAGTACTTC
NA	TRBV12-3/TRBV12-4	TRBJ2-3	NA	CASSLGAPANHRADTQYF	TGTGCCAGCAGTTTAGGCGCCCCAGCAAATCATAGGGCAGATACGCAGTATTTT
TRBD1	TRBV28	TRBJ2-3	many	CATTRGLGTDTQYF	TGTGCCACCACCAGGGGGCTCGGCACAGATACGCAGTATTTT
NA	TRBV30	TRBJ1-1	NA	CAWRRGNTEAFF	TGTGCCTGGAGGAGAGGGAACACTGAAGCTTTCTTT
TRBD1	TRBV12-3/TRBV12-4	TRBJ1-6	NA	CASSSLQGWNSPLHF	TGTGCCAGCAGTTCCCTACAGGGGTGGAATTCACCCCTCCACTTT
TRBD2	TRBV5-1	TRBJ2-1	few	CASSLGISGRANEQFF	TGCGCCAGCAGCTTGGGGATTAGCGGGAGGGCCAATGAGCAGTTCTTC
NA	TRBV5-5	TRBJ1-3	few	CASSPQGYPGNTIYF	TGTGCCAGCAGCCCTCAGGGGTATCCTGGAAACACCATATATTTT
TRBD1	TRBV29-1	TRBJ1-5	many	CSVGPDRRHRQPQHF	TGCAGCGTTGGTCCGGACAGGCGGCATAGACAGCCCCAGCATTTT
TRBD2	TRBV5-6	TRBJ2-5	many	CASSPAGSGGKETQYF	TGTGCCAGCAGCCCGGCAGGAAGCGGGGGAAAAGAGACCCAGTACTTC
TRBD1	TRBV18	TRBJ1-1	few	CASSFRQGGGTEAFF	TGTGCCAGCTCATTCCGACAGGGAGGGGGTACTGAAGCTTTCTTT
TRBD2	TRBV20-1	TRBJ2-3	NA	CSARGASGSTDTQYF	TGCAGTGCTAGAGGGGCTAGCGGGAGCACAGATACGCAGTATTTT
NA	TRBV7-2	TRBJ1-4	NA	CASSLLARGEKLFF	TGTGCCAGCAGCTTACTAGCAAGGGGTGAAAAACTGTTTTTT
NA	TRBV6-2/TRBV6-3	TRBJ2-7	many	CASTITGGYEQYF	TGTGCCAGCACCATTACCGGCGGATACGAGCAGTACTTC
TRBD1	TRBV7-2	TRBJ1-5	few	CASSLTWDSRNQPQHF	TGTGCCAGCAGCTTAACGTGGGACAGTCGAAATCAGCCCCAGCATTTT
NA	TRBV2	TRBJ2-1	few	CATTGSGAYNEQFF	TGTGCCACTACCGGGAGTGGAGCCTACAATGAGCAGTTCTTC
NA	TRBV12-3/TRBV12-4	TRBJ2-5	many	CASSFTETQYF	TGTGCCAGCAGTTTCACAGAGACCCAGTACTTC
NA	TRBV6-4	TRBJ2-2	many	CASSLQIGTGELFF	TGTGCCAGCAGTTTACAGATAGGCACCGGGGAGCTGTTTTTT
TRBD1	TRBV20-1	TRBJ1-6	many	CSARVQGADNSPLHF	TGCAGTGCTAGAGTACAGGGGGCCGATAATTCACCCCTCCACTTT
TRBD1	TRBV25-1	TRBJ1-1	many	CASSGPTGRNTEAFF	TGTGCCAGCAGTGGTCCGACAGGGCGTAACACTGAAGCTTTCTTT
NA	TRBV3-1	TRBJ1-5	many	CASSLTGGSNQPQHF	TGTGCCAGCAGCCTCACGGGGGGAAGCAATCAGCCCCAGCATTTT
TRBD2	TRBV5-6	TRBJ2-1	many	CASSSYGTSIEQFF	TGTGCCAGCAGCTCCTACGGGACTAGCATTGAGCAGTTCTTC
NA	TRBV7-8	TRBJ1-6	many	CASSLIRDNSPLHF	TGTGCCAGCAGCTTAATCAGGGATAATTCACCCCTCCACTTT
TRBD1	TRBV6-1	TRBJ1-2	many	CASRPRQGWGDYGYTF	TGTGCCAGCAGGCCCCGACAGGGCTGGGGGGACTATGGCTACACCTTC
TRBD1	TRBV14	TRBJ2-7	many	CASSQDRGIPFSYEQYF	TGTGCCAGCAGCCAAGACAGGGGGATCCCCTTCTCCTACGAGCAGTACTTC
TRBD2	TRBV30	TRBJ2-7	few	CAWNEGTSGREPYF	TGTGCCTGGAACGAGGGGACTAGCGGGAGAGAACCGTACTTC
NA	TRBV3-1	TRBJ1-5	NA	CASSLDSGAQPQHF	TGTGCCAGCAGCCTCGACAGCGGCGCTCAGCCCCAGCATTTT
NA	TRBV7-6	TRBJ2-1	few	CASSLGRLGSPDNEQFF	TGTGCCAGCAGCTTAGGGAGGCTCGGGTCCCCGGACAATGAGCAGTTCTTC
NA	TRBV14	TRBJ2-1	few	CASSQTRGTPRAYNEQFF	TGTGCCAGCAGCCAAACACGAGGGACTCCACGGGCCTACAATGAGCAGTTCTTC
NA	TRBV18	TRBJ1-2	few	CASSPQRGAYGYTF	TGTGCCAGCTCACCCCAGAGGGGAGCCTATGGCTACACCTTC
TRBD2	TRBV6-1	TRBJ2-7	few	CATRTSGSYEQYF	TGTGCCACCAGGACTAGCGGGAGCTACGAGCAGTACTTC
NA	TRBV28	TRBJ1-1	NA	CASSPGPVFAFF	TGTGCCAGCAGCCCCGGGCCCGTCTTCGCTTTCTTT
TRBD1	TRBV15	TRBJ2-4	many	CATSPRPDRAGDIQYF	TGTGCCACCAGCCCGCGGCCGGACAGGGCTGGGGACATTCAGTACTTC
TRBD1	TRBV20-1	TRBJ2-3	many	CSAGIRDRNTDTQYF	TGCAGTGCTGGAATCCGGGACAGGAACACAGATACGCAGTATTTT
TRBD1	TRBV12-3/TRBV12-4	TRBJ1-1	many	CASSGTVYTEAFF	TGTGCCAGCAGTGGGACAGTTTACACTGAAGCTTTCTTT
TRBD2	TRBV14	TRBJ2-2	few	CASSQDGLAGTGELFF	TGTGCCAGCAGCCAAGACGGACTAGCGGGAACCGGGGAGCTGTTTTTT
NA	TRBV28	TRBJ2-1	many	CASIDGGPHNEQFF	TGTGCCAGCATTGACGGGGGGCCCCACAATGAGCAGTTCTTC
NA	TRBV5-1	TRBJ2-2	many	CASSLRGAGELFF	TGCGCCAGCAGCTTGAGGGGTGCCGGGGAGCTGTTTTTT
NA	TRBV12-3/TRBV12-4	TRBJ2-5	many	CASSLGEEGTQYF	TGTGCCAGCAGTTTAGGCGAGGAGGGGACCCAGTACTTC